The T cell receptor (beta chain) described here comes from a study of PD-L1 blockade in urothelial cancer. The wider study: Patients went on atezolizumab in the mid-2010s, receiving 1,200 mg intravenously every 3 weeks.

Overall study results and limits: Pretreatment blood TCR clonality under the median forecast improved survival.

Repertoires were generated with immunoSEQ multiplex PCR, while TCRdb's copy carries only in-frame clones and drops some. The table shows tens of thousands of clones, with 85% to 90% occurring only once. Trimming removed 3 bases from V and 3 bases from J, with 18 bases in between. This CDR3 contains 16 residues. The germline CDR1 and CDR2 sequences are SGDLS and YYNGEE. Points on this clone: Its specificity is unknown.

Time point in this sample: peripheral blood 6 weeks after treatment start. This clonotype originated in a man aged 55 to 70 with urothelial cancer. The sample in question was PBMCs, obtained around atezolizumab (anti-PD-L1) treatment. This chain joins TRBV9 and TRBJ1-2; perhaps TRBD1 as D (6 bases). The CDR3 is CASSAPPLDRDYGYTF. The CDR3 nucleotides are TGTGCCAGCAGCGCACCTCCGCTGGACAGAGACTATGGCTACACCTTC.